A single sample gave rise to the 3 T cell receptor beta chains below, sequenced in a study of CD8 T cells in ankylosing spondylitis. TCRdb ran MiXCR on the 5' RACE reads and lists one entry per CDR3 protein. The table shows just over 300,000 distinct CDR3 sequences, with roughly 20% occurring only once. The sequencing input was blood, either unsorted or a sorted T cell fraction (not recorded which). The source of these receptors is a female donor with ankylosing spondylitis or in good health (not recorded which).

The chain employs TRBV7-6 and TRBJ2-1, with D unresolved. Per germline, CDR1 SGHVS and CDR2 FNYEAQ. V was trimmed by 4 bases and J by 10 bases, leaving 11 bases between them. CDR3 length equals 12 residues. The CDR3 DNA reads TGTGCCAGCAGCTCAGCTTGGAGCGAGCAGTTCTTC. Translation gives CASSSAWSEQFF. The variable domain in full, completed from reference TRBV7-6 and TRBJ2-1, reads GAGVSQSPRYKVTKRGQDVALRCDPISGHVSLYWYRQALGQGPEFLTYFNYEAQQDKSGLPNDRFSAERPEGSISTLTIQRTEQRDSAMYRCASSSAWSEQFFGPGTRLTVL.

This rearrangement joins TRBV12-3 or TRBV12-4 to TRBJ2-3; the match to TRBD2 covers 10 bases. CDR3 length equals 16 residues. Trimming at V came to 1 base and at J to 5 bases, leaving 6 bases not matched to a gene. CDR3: CASSLGLAGAKDTQYF. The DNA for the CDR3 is TGTGCCAGCAGTTTAGGTCTAGCGGGAGCTAAAGATACGCAGTATTTT.

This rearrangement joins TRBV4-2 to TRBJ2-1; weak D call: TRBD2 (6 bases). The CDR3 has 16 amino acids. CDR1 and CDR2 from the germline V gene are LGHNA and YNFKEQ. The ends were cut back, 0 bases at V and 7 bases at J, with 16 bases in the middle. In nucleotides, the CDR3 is TGTGCCAGCAGCCAAGATTTCGACCGGGGGTGGAATGAGCAGTTCTTC. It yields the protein CASSQDFDRGWNEQFF.